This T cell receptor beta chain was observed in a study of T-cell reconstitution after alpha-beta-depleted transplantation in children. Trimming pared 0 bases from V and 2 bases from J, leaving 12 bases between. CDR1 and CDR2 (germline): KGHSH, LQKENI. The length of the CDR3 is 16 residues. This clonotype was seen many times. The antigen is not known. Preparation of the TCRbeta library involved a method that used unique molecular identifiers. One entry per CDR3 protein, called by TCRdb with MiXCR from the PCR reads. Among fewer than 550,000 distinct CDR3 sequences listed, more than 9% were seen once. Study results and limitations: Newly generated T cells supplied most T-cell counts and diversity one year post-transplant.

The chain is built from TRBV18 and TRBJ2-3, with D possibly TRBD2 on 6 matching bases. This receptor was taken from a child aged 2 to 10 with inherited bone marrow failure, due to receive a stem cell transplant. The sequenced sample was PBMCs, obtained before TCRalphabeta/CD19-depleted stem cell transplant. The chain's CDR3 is CASSPPSRDNTDTQYF. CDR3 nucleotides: TGTGCCAGCTCACCACCTTCGCGGGATAACACAGATACGCAGTATTTT.